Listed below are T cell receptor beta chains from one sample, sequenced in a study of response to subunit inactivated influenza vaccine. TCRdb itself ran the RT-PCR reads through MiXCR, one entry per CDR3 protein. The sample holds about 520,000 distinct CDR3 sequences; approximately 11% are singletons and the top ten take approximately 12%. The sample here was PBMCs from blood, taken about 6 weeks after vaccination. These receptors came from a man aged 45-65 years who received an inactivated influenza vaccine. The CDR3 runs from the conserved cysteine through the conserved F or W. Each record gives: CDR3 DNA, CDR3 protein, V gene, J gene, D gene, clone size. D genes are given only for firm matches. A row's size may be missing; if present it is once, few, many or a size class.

DNA: TGTGCCACCAGCCCCTCTGGGGCCAACGTCCTGACTTTC
CDR3: CATSPSGANVLTF
V: TRBV15
J: TRBJ2-6
D: -
size: few

DNA: TGCGCCAGCAGCTTGACAGCCGTGAACACTGAAGCTTTCTTT
CDR3: CASSLTAVNTEAFF
V: TRBV5-1
J: TRBJ1-1
D: -
size: few

DNA: TGTGCCAGCAGCCCGCGCGGACTGGGGGGTAATTCACCCCTCCACTTT
CDR3: CASSPRGLGGNSPLHF
V: TRBV7-9
J: TRBJ1-6
D: -
size: -

DNA: TGTGCCAGCTCAGTTTATCCATTCTCCTACAATGAGCAGTTCTTC
CDR3: CASSVYPFSYNEQFF
V: TRBV12-3/TRBV12-4
J: TRBJ2-1
D: -
size: many

DNA: TGTGCCAGCACCCAGGTCGGGGGTAGGGCCAACGTCCTGACTTTC
CDR3: CASTQVGGRANVLTF
V: TRBV6-1
J: TRBJ2-6
D: -
size: few

DNA: TGTGCCAGCAGTTTCCGGACAGCCACTGAAGCTTTCTTT
CDR3: CASSFRTATEAFF
V: TRBV27
J: TRBJ1-1
D: -
size: -

DNA: TGTGCCAGCAGCCAACAGGCCAATGAGCAGTTCTTC
CDR3: CASSQQANEQFF
V: TRBV7-2
J: TRBJ2-1
D: -
size: -

DNA: TGCAGTGCCAGGACTAGCGGGAGGGCCACCGGGGAGCTGTTTTTT
CDR3: CSARTSGRATGELFF
V: TRBV20-1
J: TRBJ2-2
D: TRBD2
size: few

DNA: TGTGCCAGCAGTCGAAGCGTCGGGGAGCTGTTTTTT
CDR3: CASSRSVGELFF
V: TRBV27
J: TRBJ2-2
D: -
size: few

DNA: TGTGCCAGCAGCTCGGGGCTGTTCGTACGGGAGGGCCCGAGGGAGCAGTTCTTC
CDR3: CASSSGLFVREGPREQFF
V: TRBV7-8
J: TRBJ2-1
D: TRBD2
size: few

DNA: TGTGCCAGCACCGTTACGACAGGGCCTTACGAGCAGTACTTC
CDR3: CASTVTTGPYEQYF
V: TRBV6-2/TRBV6-3
J: TRBJ2-7
D: TRBD1
size: -

DNA: TGCAGTGCTAGGTCACCAGTTGTTGAAGCTTTCTTT
CDR3: CSARSPVVEAFF
V: TRBV20-1
J: TRBJ1-1
D: -
size: -

DNA: TGCAGTGCTACGACAGAGACACGCACAGATACGCAGTATTTT
CDR3: CSATTETRTDTQYF
V: TRBV20-1
J: TRBJ2-3
D: -
size: many

DNA: TGCGCCAGCAGCTTGGGATCAGGAGAAGAGACCCAGTACTTC
CDR3: CASSLGSGEETQYF
V: TRBV5-1
J: TRBJ2-5
D: -
size: many

DNA: TGCAGCGTGGGGGCGGGGGGCGAAGGATCGTTC
CDR3: CSVGAGGEGSF
V: TRBV29-1
J: TRBJ2-1
D: TRBD2
size: -

DNA: TGCGCCAGCAGCCTCCGGGGGGATAGCAATCAGCCCCAGCATTTT
CDR3: CASSLRGDSNQPQHF
V: TRBV5-1
J: TRBJ1-5
D: -
size: many

DNA: TGTGCCAGCAGTATGGGACAGAGCTACGAGCAGTACTTC
CDR3: CASSMGQSYEQYF
V: TRBV27
J: TRBJ2-7
D: TRBD1
size: -

DNA: TGTGCCAGCAGCTTAGCGCGCCGACTAGCGGGGGCCAAATACGAGCAGTACTTC
CDR3: CASSLARRLAGAKYEQYF
V: TRBV7-8
J: TRBJ2-7
D: TRBD2
size: few

DNA: TGCGCCAGCAGCTTTCTGGACAGGGGAGAAGAGACCCAGTACTTC
CDR3: CASSFLDRGEETQYF
V: TRBV4-3
J: TRBJ2-5
D: TRBD1
size: -

DNA: TGCGCCAGCAGCTTGGCTGCTTTAACTGACAATGAGCAGTTCTTC
CDR3: CASSLAALTDNEQFF
V: TRBV5-1
J: TRBJ2-1
D: -
size: -

DNA: TGTGCCAGCAGCCAATTTCAAGTGGAGACCCAGTACTTC
CDR3: CASSQFQVETQYF
V: TRBV3-1
J: TRBJ2-5
D: -
size: many

DNA: TGCAGTGCTAGAGATCGGGATCTTCGGTTCTTC
CDR3: CSARDRDLRFF
V: TRBV20-1
J: TRBJ2-1
D: -
size: many

DNA: TGTGCCAGCAGCTGGACAGACTACAATGAGCAGTTCTTC
CDR3: CASSWTDYNEQFF
V: TRBV12-3/TRBV12-4
J: TRBJ2-1
D: -
size: many

DNA: TGTGCCAGCACCTTAGCGGGGAGCTCCTACAATGAGCAGTTCTTC
CDR3: CASTLAGSSYNEQFF
V: TRBV12-3/TRBV12-4
J: TRBJ2-1
D: TRBD2
size: many

DNA: TGTGCCAGCAGTCGCCCCAGTAGCGGTGCCTCCTACGAGCAGTACTTC
CDR3: CASSRPSSGASYEQYF
V: TRBV12-3/TRBV12-4
J: TRBJ2-7
D: -
size: -

DNA: TGCGCCAGCAGCTTCGGAGGAACTAATGAAAGACTGTTTTTT
CDR3: CASSFGGTNERLFF
V: TRBV5-1
J: TRBJ1-4
D: -
size: -